This T cell receptor beta chain was sequenced during a study of CD8+CD57+ T cells in acquired aplastic anemia (dated by TCRdb to 2017 to 2018). For the wider study: A mean of approximately 2.9 ug of DNA, ranging from roughly 0.18 to 30 ug, was extracted from sorted CD4+ and CD8+ cells. CD8+CD57+ expansion was defined as a frequency above the mean frequency observed in healthy subjects.

With respect to this clonotype: Its recognized antigen is unknown. Since no conserved phenylalanine or tryptophan closes the CDR3, a read error is the likely cause. It is unclear where the CDR3 begins or ends on the DNA, so no DNA is shown, and the CDR3 is as TCRdb lists it.

From its first to its last residue, the CDR3 has 12 amino acids. The CDR1 and CDR2 encoded by the germline V gene (reference sequence) are SEHNR and FQNEAQ. Profiling of TCR beta VDJ combinations and CDR3 sequences used genomic DNA as the template. TCR repertoire sequencing was run on an Illumina HiSeq 2000. Turning to the authors' computational methods: TRBV/TRBJ rearrangement plots, CDR3 size and DJ length profiles, and Simpson's diversity index were used to evaluate the repertoires. The immunodominant clone was defined as the most abundant DNA sequence in deep sequencing data. CDR3 amino acid sequences were checked for sharing across subjects and were also compared against the VDJdb database and published repertoires. Clones were called with MiXCR by TCRdb after fastp trimmed the public reads at Q25, and only in-frame beta chains were retained. Merged by CDR3 protein, the rows form single entries marked with the most common genes and DNA. TCRdb's processing, not the study's, gives the V and J calls here. The sample table contains hundreds of thousands of distinct CDR3 sequences; only one count was recorded for 70% to 85% of them. The ten most abundant clones make up roughly two fifths of the sample.

Patients chosen for sequencing had shown expansion of CD8+CD57+ cells by flow cytometry. Every patient had a diagnosis of severe acquired aplastic anemia based on International Study of Aplastic Anemia and Agranulocytosis and Camitta criteria. No patient had received any therapy when blood was sampled. TCR repertoires of sorted CD4+ and CD8+ blood T cells from severe aplastic anemia patients and healthy subjects were deep-sequenced in the study. Patients were enrolled in the USA under clinicaltrials.gov protocols 00001620, 01623167, 00001397, 00071045, 00081523 and 00961064. Ficoll-Paque density gradient centrifugation was used to isolate peripheral blood mononuclear cells. CD4+ and CD8+ T cells were sorted by FACS or magnetic beads before DNA extraction. Overall study outcomes, separate from this receptor: CD8+ Simpson's diversity did not differ significantly between patients and healthy controls (P=0.060). Roughly 30 CD8+ CDR3 sequences were found to be shared between patients and controls, but these sequences appeared to be highly expressed in patients and within the immunodominant clones of the patients.

The clonotype comes from a human donor with aplastic anemia. Sequenced input: sorted CD4+, CD8+, or CD8+CD57+ T cells (not recorded which) from PBMCs. The rearranged segments are TRBV7-9 and TRBJ2-5. The CDR3 protein is CAILGEASTEYY.